This T cell receptor beta chain was recorded in a study of spatial heterogeneity in lung cancer. Study-level information: Consistent detection of more beta-chain than alpha-chain sequences was observed. Findings and caveats of the study: Counts that tracked tumor mutation counts were those of expanded intratumoral alpha and beta TCRs. It was estimated that coverage of tumor T cells reached about 7% for alpha chains and 13% for beta chains.

Stated time point: sample taken at primary tumor resection. The cohort: 70 to 75 early-stage, untreated non-small cell lung cancer patients. No cell sorting; template was whole RNA from tumor, lung tissue or PBMC. V shed 2 bases and J shed 0 bases, with 17 bases lying between them. CDR3 length equals 19 residues. Per germline, CDR1 SEHNR and CDR2 FQNEAQ (reference sequence). TCRdb re-derived calls from the 5' RACE reads in MiXCR, one entry per CDR3 protein. The table records 5,000 to 7,000 distinct CDR3 sequences, 14% of them present only once. This clonotype has a count of ten or more. The antigen remains unidentified.

V usage is TRBV7-9 and J usage is TRBJ2-6; no definite D call. The sequence came from a male donor with early-stage non-small cell lung cancer. The specimen comprised lung tumor tissue, sampled at surgery. The CDR3 region has the DNA TGTGCCAGCAGCTTAATCGGCTCGAAAGGCCGCTCTGGGGCCAACGTCCTGACTTTC. It translates to CASSLIGSKGRSGANVLTF.